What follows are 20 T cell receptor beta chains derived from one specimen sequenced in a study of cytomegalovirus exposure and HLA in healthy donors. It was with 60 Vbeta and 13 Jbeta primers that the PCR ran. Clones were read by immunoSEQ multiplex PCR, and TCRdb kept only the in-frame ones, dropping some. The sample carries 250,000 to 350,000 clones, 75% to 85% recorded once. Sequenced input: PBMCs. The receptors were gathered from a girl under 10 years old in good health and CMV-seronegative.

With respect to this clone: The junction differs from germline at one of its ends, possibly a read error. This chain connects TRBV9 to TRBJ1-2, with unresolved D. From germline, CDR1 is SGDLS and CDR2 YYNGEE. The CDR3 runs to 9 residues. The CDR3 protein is CASSIPPHF. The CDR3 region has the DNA TGTGCCAGCAGCATCCCCCCCCACTTC.

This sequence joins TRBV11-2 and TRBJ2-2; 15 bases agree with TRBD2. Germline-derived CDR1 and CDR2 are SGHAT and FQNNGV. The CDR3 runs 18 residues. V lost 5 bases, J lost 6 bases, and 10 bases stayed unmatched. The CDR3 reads CASSEPGLAGGTPGELFF. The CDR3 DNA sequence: TGTGCCAGCAGCGAACCGGGACTAGCGGGAGGTACCCCCGGGGAGCTGTTTTTT.

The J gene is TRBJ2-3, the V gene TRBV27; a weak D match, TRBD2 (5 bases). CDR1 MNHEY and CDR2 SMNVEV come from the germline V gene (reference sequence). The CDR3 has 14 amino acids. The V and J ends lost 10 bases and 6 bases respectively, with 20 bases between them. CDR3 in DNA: TGTGCCACTTCACTAGTCCCCTCGGGGGATACGCAGTATTTT. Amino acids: CATSLVPSGDTQYF.

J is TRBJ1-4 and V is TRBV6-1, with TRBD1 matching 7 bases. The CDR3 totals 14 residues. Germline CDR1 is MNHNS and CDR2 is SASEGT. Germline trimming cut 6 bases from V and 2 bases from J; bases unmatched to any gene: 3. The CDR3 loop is CASRTGQTNEKLFF. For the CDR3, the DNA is TGTGCCAGCAGAACGGGACAGACTAATGAAAAACTGTTTTTT.

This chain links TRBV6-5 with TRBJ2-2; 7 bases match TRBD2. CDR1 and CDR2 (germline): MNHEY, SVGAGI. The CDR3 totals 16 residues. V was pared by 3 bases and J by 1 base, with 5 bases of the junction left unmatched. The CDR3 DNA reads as TGTGCCAGCAGTTATGGAACTAGCGTGAACACCGGGGAGCTGTTTTTT. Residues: CASSYGTSVNTGELFF.

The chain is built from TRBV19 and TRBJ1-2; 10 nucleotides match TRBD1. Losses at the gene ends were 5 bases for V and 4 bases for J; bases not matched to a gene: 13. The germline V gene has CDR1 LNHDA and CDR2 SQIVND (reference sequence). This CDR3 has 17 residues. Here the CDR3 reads CASSPEGQGNPFYGYTF. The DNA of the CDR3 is TGTGCCAGTAGTCCCGAGGGACAGGGGAATCCTTTCTATGGCTACACCTTC.

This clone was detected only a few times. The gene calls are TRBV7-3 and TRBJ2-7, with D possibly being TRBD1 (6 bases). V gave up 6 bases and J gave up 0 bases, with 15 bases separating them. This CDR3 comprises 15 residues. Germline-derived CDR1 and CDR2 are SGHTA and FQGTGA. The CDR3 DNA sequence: TGTGCCAGCAGGCCCCAGGGGACGAGCTCCTACGAGCAGTACTTC. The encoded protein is CASRPQGTSSYEQYF.

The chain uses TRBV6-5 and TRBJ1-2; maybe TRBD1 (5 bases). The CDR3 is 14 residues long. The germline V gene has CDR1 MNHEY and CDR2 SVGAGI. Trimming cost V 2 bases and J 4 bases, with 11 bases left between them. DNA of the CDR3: TGTGCCAGCAGTTACGGGGGGGAGGGCTATGGCTACACCTTC. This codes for CASSYGGEGYGYTF.

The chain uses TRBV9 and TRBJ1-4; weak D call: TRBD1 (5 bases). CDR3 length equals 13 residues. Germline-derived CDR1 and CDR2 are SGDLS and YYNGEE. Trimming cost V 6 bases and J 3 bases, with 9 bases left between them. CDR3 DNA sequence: TGTGCCAGCACGGGGGTACCTAATGAAAAACTGTTTTTT. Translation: CASTGVPNEKLFF.

The CDR3 coding sequence is TGTGCCAGCAGTTACTCGCGGCTAGTAGGGGCAGAGACCCAGTACTTC. It specifies CASSYSRLVGAETQYF. This chain links TRBV6-5 with TRBJ2-5; possibly TRBD1 for D (5 bases). Per germline, CDR1 MNHEY and CDR2 SVGAGI. The length of the CDR3 is 16 residues. Trimming stripped 0 bases from V and 4 bases from J, with 15 bases between.

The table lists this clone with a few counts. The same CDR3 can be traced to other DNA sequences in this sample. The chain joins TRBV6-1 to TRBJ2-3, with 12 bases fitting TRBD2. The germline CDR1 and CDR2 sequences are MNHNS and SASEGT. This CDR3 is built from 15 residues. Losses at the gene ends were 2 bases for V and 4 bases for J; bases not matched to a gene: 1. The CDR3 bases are TGTGCCAGCAGTGAACTAGCGGGGGGGCCAGATACGCAGTATTTT. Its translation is CASSELAGGPDTQYF.

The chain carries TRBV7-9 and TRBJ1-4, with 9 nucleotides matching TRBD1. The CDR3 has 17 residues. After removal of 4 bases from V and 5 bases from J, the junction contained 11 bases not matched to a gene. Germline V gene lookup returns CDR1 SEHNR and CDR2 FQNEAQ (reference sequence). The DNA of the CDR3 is TGTGCCAGCAGCTCCCCCCCGCCGGACAGGGGAAATGAAAAACTGTTTTTT. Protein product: CASSSPPPDRGNEKLFF.

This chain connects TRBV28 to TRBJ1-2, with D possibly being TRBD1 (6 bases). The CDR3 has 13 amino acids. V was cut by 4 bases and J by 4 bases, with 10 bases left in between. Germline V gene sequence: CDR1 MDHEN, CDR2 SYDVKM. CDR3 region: CASSYQGTYGYTF. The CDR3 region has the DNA TGTGCCAGCAGTTATCAGGGGACCTATGGCTACACCTTC.

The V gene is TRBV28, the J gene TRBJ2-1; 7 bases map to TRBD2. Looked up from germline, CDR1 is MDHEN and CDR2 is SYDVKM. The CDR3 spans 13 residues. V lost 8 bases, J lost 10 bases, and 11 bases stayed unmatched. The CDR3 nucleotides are TGTGCCAGCGGGAGCGGGGAGAGGGACGAGCAGTTCTTC. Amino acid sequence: CASGSGERDEQFF.

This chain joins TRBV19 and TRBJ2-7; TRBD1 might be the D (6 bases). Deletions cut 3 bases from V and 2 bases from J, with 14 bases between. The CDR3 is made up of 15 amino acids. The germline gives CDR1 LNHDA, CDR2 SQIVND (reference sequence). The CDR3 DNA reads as TGTGCCAGTAGTATCTCCGGGACACGCACCTACGAGCAGTACTTC. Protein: CASSISGTRTYEQYF.

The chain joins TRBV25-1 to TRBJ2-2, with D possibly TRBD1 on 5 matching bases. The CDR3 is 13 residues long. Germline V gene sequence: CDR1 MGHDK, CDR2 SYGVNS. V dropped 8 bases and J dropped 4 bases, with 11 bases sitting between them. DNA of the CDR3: TGTGCCAGCGGGGCCCGGCGCACCGGGGAGCTGTTTTTT. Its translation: CASGARRTGELFF.

The CDR3 here is CASSTDRVGGELFF. The CDR3 region has the DNA TGTGCCAGCAGCACAGACAGGGTGGGCGGGGAGCTGTTTTTT. The chain links TRBV28 to TRBJ2-2; 7 bases are shared with TRBD1. V shed 6 bases, J shed 7 bases, and the junction held 8 bases outside the gene matches. Germline-derived CDR1 and CDR2 are MDHEN and SYDVKM. The CDR3 extends over 14 amino acids. The whole variable domain, remainder taken from reference TRBV28 and TRBJ2-2, is DVKVTQSSRYLVKRTGEKVFLECVQDMDHENMFWYRQDPGLGLRLIYFSYDVKMKEKGDIPEGYSVSREKKERFSLILESASTNQTSMYLCASSTDRVGGELFFGEGSRLTVL.

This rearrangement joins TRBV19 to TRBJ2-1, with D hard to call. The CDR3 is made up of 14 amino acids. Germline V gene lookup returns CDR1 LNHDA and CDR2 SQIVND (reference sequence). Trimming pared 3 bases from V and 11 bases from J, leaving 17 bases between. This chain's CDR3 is CASSILGASQQQFF. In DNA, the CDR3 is TGTGCCAGTAGTATTTTAGGTGCTAGTCAGCAGCAGTTCTTC.

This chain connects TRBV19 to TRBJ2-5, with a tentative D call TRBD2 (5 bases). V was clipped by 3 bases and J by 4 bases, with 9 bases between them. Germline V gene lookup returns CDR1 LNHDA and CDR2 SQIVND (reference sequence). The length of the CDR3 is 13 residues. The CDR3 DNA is TGTGCCAGTAGTATTTATGCGGGAGAGACCCAGTACTTC. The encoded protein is CASSIYAGETQYF.

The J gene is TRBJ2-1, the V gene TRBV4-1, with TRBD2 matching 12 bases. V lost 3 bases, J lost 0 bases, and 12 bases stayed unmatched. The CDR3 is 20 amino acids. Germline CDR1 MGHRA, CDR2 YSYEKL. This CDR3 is CASSHPRLAGVHSSYNEQFF. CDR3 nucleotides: TGCGCCAGCAGCCACCCCCGACTAGCGGGGGTCCACAGCTCCTACAATGAGCAGTTCTTC.